This T cell receptor beta chain stems from a study of T cell responses to AZD1222 COVID-19 vaccine. Generated by immunoSEQ multiplex PCR, the TCRdb table keeps only in-frame clones and is missing some. The sample has 150,000 to 190,000 clones, around nine tenths seen once. With respect to this clone: Its target is not known.

The study's findings and limits: White British ancestry dominated among donors, who included more females, and clonal diversity was possibly underestimated. Dominant at 160-218 and 743-854, vaccine-associated CD4 TCRs also spanned spike.

The TCR sequence derives from an adult who had recovered from COVID-19. Source: peripheral blood, taken after recovery from COVID-19.

This CDR3 is CASSSWGGPTEAFF. The CDR3 DNA is TGCGCCAGCAGCTCGTGGGGAGGGCCAACTGAAGCTTTCTTT. V and J are TRBV5-1 and TRBJ1-1, with D hard to call. The CDR3 runs 14 residues. Germline values: CDR1 SGHRS, CDR2 YFSETQ. V was cut by 3 bases and J by 5 bases, with 14 bases left in between.